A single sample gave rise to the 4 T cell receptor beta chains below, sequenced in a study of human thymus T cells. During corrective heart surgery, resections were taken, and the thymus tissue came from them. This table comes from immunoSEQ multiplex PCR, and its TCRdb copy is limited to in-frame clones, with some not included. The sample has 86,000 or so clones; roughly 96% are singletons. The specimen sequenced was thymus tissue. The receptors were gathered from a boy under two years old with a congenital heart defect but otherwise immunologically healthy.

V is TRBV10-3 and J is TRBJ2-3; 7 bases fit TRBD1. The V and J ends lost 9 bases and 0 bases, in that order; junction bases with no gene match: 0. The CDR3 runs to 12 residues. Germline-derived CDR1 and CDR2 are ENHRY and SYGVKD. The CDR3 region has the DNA TGTGCCATGGGACAGAGCACAGATACGCAGTATTTT. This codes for CAMGQSTDTQYF.

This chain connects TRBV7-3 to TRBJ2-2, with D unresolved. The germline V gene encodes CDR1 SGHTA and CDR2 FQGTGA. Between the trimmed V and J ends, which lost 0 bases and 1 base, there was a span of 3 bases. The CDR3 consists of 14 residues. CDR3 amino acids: CASSLTGNTGELFF. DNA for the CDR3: TGTGCCAGCAGCTTAACGGGGAACACCGGGGAGCTGTTTTTT.

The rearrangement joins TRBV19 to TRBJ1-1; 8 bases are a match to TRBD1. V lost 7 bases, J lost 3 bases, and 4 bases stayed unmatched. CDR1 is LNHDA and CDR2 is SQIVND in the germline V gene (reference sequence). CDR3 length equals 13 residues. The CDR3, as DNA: TGTGCCAGTAAAACGGACAGGGACACTGAAGCTTTCTTT. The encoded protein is CASKTDRDTEAFF.

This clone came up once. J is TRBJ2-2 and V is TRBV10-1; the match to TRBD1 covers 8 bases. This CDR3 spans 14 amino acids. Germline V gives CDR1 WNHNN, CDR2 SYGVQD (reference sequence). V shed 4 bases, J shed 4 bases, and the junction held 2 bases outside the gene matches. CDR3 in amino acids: CASSGDRGTGELFF. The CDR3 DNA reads TGCGCCAGCAGTGGTGACAGGGGCACCGGGGAGCTGTTTTTT.